Listed below are T cell receptor beta chains from one sample, sequenced in a study of regulatory T cells in long-lasting Graves disease. Via MiXCR, TCRdb re-called the multiplex PCR reads, giving one row per CDR3 protein. Here the sample spans around 250,000 distinct CDR3 sequences, 15% to 20% being singletons. These data were also filed under a second study, of T cells in Graves' hyperthyroidism and ophthalmopathy.

The sample here was peripheral blood mononuclear cells (PBMCs), taken at new diagnosis, from a patient treated with antithyroid drugs. These receptors all come from a young woman with Graves disease. CDR3s include the opening cysteine and the closing phenylalanine or tryptophan. The D gene is left open where the match is weak. A clone size is listed for some rows: how often the clone was seen (once, few, many), or a class if it is expanded.

V gene: TRBV27; J gene: TRBJ2-7; D gene: -; clone size: -; CDR3 DNA: TGTGCCAGCAGTCCCCTCGGGTTATCCGAGCAGTACTTC; CDR3 protein: CASSPLGLSEQYF
V gene: TRBV5-1; J gene: TRBJ1-1; D gene: -; clone size: many; CDR3 DNA: TGCGCCAGCAAGGGGATCATGAACACTGAAGCTTTCTTT; CDR3 protein: CASKGIMNTEAFF
V gene: TRBV5-5; J gene: TRBJ2-3; D gene: TRBD2; clone size: -; CDR3 DNA: TGTGCCAGCAGCTGGGGGGCTAGCGGGGGGAATACAGATACGCAGTATTTT; CDR3 protein: CASSWGASGGNTDTQYF
V gene: TRBV9; J gene: TRBJ1-2; D gene: TRBD1; clone size: many; CDR3 DNA: TGTGCCAGCAGCCACTCCCTCGGGACAGGTGACTATGGCTACACCTTC; CDR3 protein: CASSHSLGTGDYGYTF
V gene: TRBV12-3/TRBV12-4; J gene: TRBJ2-5; D gene: -; clone size: many; CDR3 DNA: TGTGCCAGCAGTTTGTGGATGGCGGAAGAGACCCAGTACTTC; CDR3 protein: CASSLWMAEETQYF
V gene: TRBV28; J gene: TRBJ2-7; D gene: -; clone size: once; CDR3 DNA: TGTGCCACACTTTCGACCGGCTACGAGCAGTACTTC; CDR3 protein: CATLSTGYEQYF
V gene: TRBV6-1; J gene: TRBJ2-6; D gene: -; clone size: many; CDR3 DNA: TGTGCCAACAGGGTGACTGGGGCCAACGTCCTGACTTTC; CDR3 protein: CANRVTGANVLTF
V gene: TRBV5-1; J gene: TRBJ2-3; D gene: -; clone size: many; CDR3 DNA: TGCGCCAGCAGCTACACACTCAAGACTAGCACAGATACGCAGTATTTT; CDR3 protein: CASSYTLKTSTDTQYF
V gene: TRBV27; J gene: TRBJ1-1; D gene: -; clone size: many; CDR3 DNA: TGTGCCAGCAGTCCGGGGGCTAGCACTGAAGCTTTCTTT; CDR3 protein: CASSPGASTEAFF
V gene: TRBV11-2; J gene: TRBJ2-7; D gene: TRBD2; clone size: -; CDR3 DNA: TGTGCCAGCAGCCGACCCAGCGGGAGCGGCGAGCAGTACTTC; CDR3 protein: CASSRPSGSGEQYF
V gene: TRBV6-1; J gene: TRBJ1-3; D gene: TRBD1; clone size: few; CDR3 DNA: TGTGCCAGCAGTGCTACAGGGGGAATTGGAAACACCATATATTTT; CDR3 protein: CASSATGGIGNTIYF
V gene: TRBV5-1; J gene: TRBJ2-2; D gene: -; clone size: many; CDR3 DNA: TGCGCCAGCAATACGGATTCCAACACCGGGGAGCTGTTTTTT; CDR3 protein: CASNTDSNTGELFF
V gene: TRBV4-1; J gene: TRBJ1-6; D gene: -; clone size: many; CDR3 DNA: TGCGCCAGCAGCCAAGAAGGAGGGTTTAATTCACCCCTCCACTTT; CDR3 protein: CASSQEGGFNSPLHF
V gene: TRBV19; J gene: TRBJ1-6; D gene: -; clone size: many; CDR3 DNA: TGTGCCAGTAGTGTTCCCGGGACGGGGCCGTTGGATTCACCCCTCCACTTT; CDR3 protein: CASSVPGTGPLDSPLHF
V gene: TRBV20-1; J gene: TRBJ1-6; D gene: -; clone size: many; CDR3 DNA: TGCAGTGCTGGGAGGGAACTCTCACCCCTCCACTTT; CDR3 protein: CSAGRELSPLHF
V gene: TRBV7-8; J gene: TRBJ2-3; D gene: TRBD1; clone size: many; CDR3 DNA: TGTGCCAGCAGCTTAGGGGACAGGGGGCGGTCAGATACGCAGTATTTT; CDR3 protein: CASSLGDRGRSDTQYF
V gene: TRBV5-1; J gene: TRBJ1-4; D gene: TRBD1; clone size: many; CDR3 DNA: TGCGCCAGCAGCTTGGGGTCGGCAGGGGGATTTGAAAAACTGTTTTTT; CDR3 protein: CASSLGSAGGFEKLFF
V gene: TRBV12-3/TRBV12-4; J gene: TRBJ2-2; D gene: -; clone size: many; CDR3 DNA: TGTGCCAGCAGTTTTCATTCGCAAGATCCAAACACCGGGGAGCTGTTTTTT; CDR3 protein: CASSFHSQDPNTGELFF
V gene: TRBV13; J gene: TRBJ1-1; D gene: -; clone size: many; CDR3 DNA: TGTGCCAGCAGCTTAGATCAGTTCACTGAAGCTTTCTTT; CDR3 protein: CASSLDQFTEAFF
V gene: TRBV20-1; J gene: TRBJ2-4; D gene: -; clone size: -; CDR3 DNA: TGCAGTGCTAGAGATGGGGCTAGTGGGGAAGAGACCCGGTACTTC; CDR3 protein: CSARDGASGEETRYF
V gene: TRBV5-1; J gene: TRBJ2-1; D gene: TRBD2; clone size: -; CDR3 DNA: TGCGCCAGCAGCTTGGAGGCTAGCGGGGGGGCCAATGAGCAGTTCTTC; CDR3 protein: CASSLEASGGANEQFF
V gene: TRBV5-6; J gene: TRBJ1-1; D gene: TRBD1; clone size: many; CDR3 DNA: TGTGCCAGCAGCTTGGTCATTCGGACAGGGGTGTACACTGAAGCTTTCTTT; CDR3 protein: CASSLVIRTGVYTEAFF
V gene: TRBV20-1; J gene: TRBJ2-3; D gene: TRBD1; clone size: many; CDR3 DNA: TGCAGTGCTGGACAGGGTCACGCAGATACGCAGTATTTT; CDR3 protein: CSAGQGHADTQYF
V gene: TRBV5-4; J gene: TRBJ1-1; D gene: TRBD1; clone size: many; CDR3 DNA: TGTGCCAGCAGCCGTGAGGGGACAGGGGACACTGAAGCTTTCTTT; CDR3 protein: CASSREGTGDTEAFF
V gene: TRBV3-1; J gene: TRBJ2-5; D gene: -; clone size: many; CDR3 DNA: TGTGCCAGCAGCCAAGGTGCGGGGGCGGCGACCCAGTACTTC; CDR3 protein: CASSQGAGAATQYF
V gene: TRBV6-1; J gene: TRBJ1-6; D gene: TRBD1; clone size: many; CDR3 DNA: TGTGCCAGCAGGGGGACAGGGCTAAATTCACCCCTCCACTTT; CDR3 protein: CASRGTGLNSPLHF
V gene: TRBV5-8; J gene: TRBJ1-6; D gene: -; clone size: few; CDR3 DNA: TGTGCCTCCGCCCCTCGGTTGGGGTATAATTCACCCCTCCACTTT; CDR3 protein: CASAPRLGYNSPLHF
V gene: TRBV6-2/TRBV6-3; J gene: TRBJ2-5; D gene: -; clone size: -; CDR3 DNA: TGTGCCAGCAGCCCCCAGGGGTCCTCGGAGACCCAGTACTTC; CDR3 protein: CASSPQGSSETQYF
V gene: TRBV5-1; J gene: TRBJ1-2; D gene: -; clone size: many; CDR3 DNA: TGCGCCAGCAGCTACCAGGGGCACTATGGCTACACCTTC; CDR3 protein: CASSYQGHYGYTF
V gene: TRBV18; J gene: TRBJ1-2; D gene: -; clone size: -; CDR3 DNA: TGTGCCAGCTCACCGACGGAGGTGGGGTCCGCCGGCTATGGCTACACCTTC; CDR3 protein: CASSPTEVGSAGYGYTF
V gene: TRBV5-1; J gene: TRBJ2-7; D gene: -; clone size: many; CDR3 DNA: TGCGCCAGCAGCTTGTCCGCACTTCACTACGAGCAGTACTTC; CDR3 protein: CASSLSALHYEQYF
V gene: TRBV25-1; J gene: TRBJ1-6; D gene: TRBD1; clone size: few; CDR3 DNA: TGTGCCAGCAGTGAATCCAACAGGGGGCTCTCACCCCTCCACTTT; CDR3 protein: CASSESNRGLSPLHF
V gene: TRBV9; J gene: TRBJ2-1; D gene: -; clone size: few; CDR3 DNA: TGTGCCAGCAGCGTAGATTCAGAAGTCGATGTGCAGTTCTTC; CDR3 protein: CASSVDSEVDVQFF
V gene: TRBV14; J gene: TRBJ2-7; D gene: -; clone size: many; CDR3 DNA: TGTGCCAGCAGCCAAGATCCTGGGTTCCGGGAGCAGTACTTC; CDR3 protein: CASSQDPGFREQYF
V gene: TRBV20-1; J gene: TRBJ2-1; D gene: -; clone size: many; CDR3 DNA: TGCAGTGCTAGAGACCCATCGAGGGACAATGAGCAGTTCTTC; CDR3 protein: CSARDPSRDNEQFF
V gene: TRBV11-2; J gene: TRBJ2-5; D gene: TRBD2; clone size: -; CDR3 DNA: TGTGCCAGCAGCTTAGATCCTGCAGTCGGTTGGCGGGAGGGAGTAGAGACCCAGTACTTC; CDR3 protein: CASSLDPAVGWREGVETQYF
V gene: TRBV12-3/TRBV12-4; J gene: TRBJ2-5; D gene: TRBD2; clone size: many; CDR3 DNA: TGTGCCAGCACACCCGGGACTAGCGGGGGTACCCAGTACTTC; CDR3 protein: CASTPGTSGGTQYF
V gene: TRBV2; J gene: TRBJ1-5; D gene: -; clone size: many; CDR3 DNA: TGTGCCAGCCTGGGGATGGAGGATCAGCCCCAGCATTTT; CDR3 protein: CASLGMEDQPQHF
V gene: TRBV18; J gene: TRBJ2-3; D gene: TRBD2; clone size: many; CDR3 DNA: TGTGCCAGCTCGACGACTAGCGGCGGGGTTGATACGCAGTATTTT; CDR3 protein: CASSTTSGGVDTQYF
V gene: TRBV15; J gene: TRBJ1-4; D gene: -; clone size: many; CDR3 DNA: TGTGCCACCAGCAGGTTCGATGAAAAACTGTTTTTT; CDR3 protein: CATSRFDEKLFF
V gene: TRBV20-1; J gene: TRBJ2-3; D gene: -; clone size: many; CDR3 DNA: TGCAGTGCTAGAGATATAACGGGGGTGCCTAGCACAGATACGCAGTATTTT; CDR3 protein: CSARDITGVPSTDTQYF
V gene: TRBV10-3; J gene: TRBJ1-6; D gene: -; clone size: many; CDR3 DNA: TGTGCCATCAGTGAGACCGGGCCCAATGTACCCTATAATTCACCCCTCCACTTT; CDR3 protein: CAISETGPNVPYNSPLHF
V gene: TRBV19; J gene: TRBJ2-5; D gene: -; clone size: -; CDR3 DNA: TGTGCCAGTAGTAGGGGGGGCGATCAAGAGACCCAGTACTTC; CDR3 protein: CASSRGGDQETQYF
V gene: TRBV3-1; J gene: TRBJ2-3; D gene: -; clone size: many; CDR3 DNA: TGTGCCAGCAGCCAAGATCTCAGTCCTAGCACAGATACGCAGTATTTT; CDR3 protein: CASSQDLSPSTDTQYF
V gene: TRBV20-1; J gene: TRBJ2-7; D gene: -; clone size: many; CDR3 DNA: TGCAGTGCTATTAGGGCAGGGATGGTCCACGAGCAGTACTTC; CDR3 protein: CSAIRAGMVHEQYF
V gene: TRBV20-1; J gene: TRBJ1-5; D gene: -; clone size: many; CDR3 DNA: TGCAGTGCTAGAGATGCGGGGAGGGGGCAGCCCCAGCATTTT; CDR3 protein: CSARDAGRGQPQHF
V gene: TRBV5-4; J gene: TRBJ2-3; D gene: -; clone size: many; CDR3 DNA: TGTGCCGCCAGCTCCAGCTTCTACCCGGGGACTAGCACAGATACGCAGTATTTT; CDR3 protein: CAASSSFYPGTSTDTQYF
V gene: TRBV19; J gene: TRBJ1-2; D gene: -; clone size: few; CDR3 DNA: TGTGCCAGTCGGACCCCGGACAGAGCCCGGTATGGCTACACCTTC; CDR3 protein: CASRTPDRARYGYTF
V gene: TRBV2; J gene: TRBJ1-2; D gene: -; clone size: many; CDR3 DNA: TGTGCCAGCAGTGAATGGGAGGTCACTAACTATGGCTACACCTTC; CDR3 protein: CASSEWEVTNYGYTF
V gene: TRBV19; J gene: TRBJ1-3; D gene: -; clone size: many; CDR3 DNA: TGTGCCAGTAGTATAGCGGGGAACTCTGGAAACACCATATATTTT; CDR3 protein: CASSIAGNSGNTIYF
V gene: TRBV19; J gene: TRBJ2-1; D gene: -; clone size: many; CDR3 DNA: TGTGCCATTAAACGGACGGAGACCTACAATGAGCAGTTCTTC; CDR3 protein: CAIKRTETYNEQFF
V gene: TRBV3-1; J gene: TRBJ1-2; D gene: -; clone size: many; CDR3 DNA: TGTGCCAGCAGCCAAGCATCCGTGCGCGATGGCTACACCTTC; CDR3 protein: CASSQASVRDGYTF
V gene: TRBV9; J gene: TRBJ2-2; D gene: TRBD1; clone size: many; CDR3 DNA: TGTGCCAGCAGCGAGCCAGGGGGCGACGACACCGGGGAGCTGTTTTTT; CDR3 protein: CASSEPGGDDTGELFF
V gene: TRBV5-1; J gene: TRBJ1-5; D gene: -; clone size: many; CDR3 DNA: TGCGCCAGCAGCCCAACCGGGACCCAAGGGCAGCCCCAGCATTTT; CDR3 protein: CASSPTGTQGQPQHF
V gene: TRBV10-3; J gene: TRBJ2-2; D gene: TRBD2; clone size: many; CDR3 DNA: TGTGCCATCAGTCGCGGGGGGGCTTCCACCGGGGAGCTGTTTTTT; CDR3 protein: CAISRGGASTGELFF